This T cell receptor beta chain was obtained from a study of blood T cell repertoires in COVID-19. Study context: Researchers got acute and convalescent COVID-19 samples from the United States, Italy and Spain. PBMCs, B-cell-depleted T cells, or T cells provided the cDNA or gDNA that made up the material.

Per the germline V gene, CDR1 is SGHRS and CDR2 is YFSETQ. After removal of 2 bases from V and 12 bases from J, the junction contained 7 bases not matched to a gene. The CDR3 totals 14 residues. In the study's own analysis: The assay estimated nucleated cells by amplifying reference gene primers. The table came from immunoSEQ multiplex PCR; TCRdb's copy has only in-frame clones and leaves some out. The D gene and trimming were derived from the DNA, and the V and J assignments and clone size from that table. The sample has approximately 170,000 clones; approximately 82% are singletons. The sequence was collected from a man in his sixties or seventies who had recovered from COVID-19. This chain connects TRBV5-1 to TRBJ1-6; 8 positions match TRBD1. The material sequenced was peripheral blood. In DNA, the CDR3 is TGCGCCAGCAGCTTTACAGGGGGGTACGAACCCCTCCACTTT. It specifies CASSFTGGYEPLHF.